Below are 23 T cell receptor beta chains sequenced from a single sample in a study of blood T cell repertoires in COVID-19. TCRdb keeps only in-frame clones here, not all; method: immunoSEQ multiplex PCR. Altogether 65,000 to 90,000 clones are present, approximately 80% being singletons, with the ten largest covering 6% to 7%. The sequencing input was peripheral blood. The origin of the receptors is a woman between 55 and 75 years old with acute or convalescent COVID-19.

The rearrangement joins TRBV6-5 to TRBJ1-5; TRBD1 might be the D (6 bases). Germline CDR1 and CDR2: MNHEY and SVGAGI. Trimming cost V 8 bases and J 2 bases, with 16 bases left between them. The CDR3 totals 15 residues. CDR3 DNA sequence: TGTGCCAGCTCCCCCGTACAGGGCGGCAATCAGCCCCAGCATTTT. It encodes CASSPVQGGNQPQHF.

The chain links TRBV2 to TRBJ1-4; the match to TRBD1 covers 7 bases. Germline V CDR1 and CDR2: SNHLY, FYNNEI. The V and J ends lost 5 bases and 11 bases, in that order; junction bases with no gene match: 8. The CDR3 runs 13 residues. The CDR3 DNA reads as TGTGCCAGCAGTTTGGACAGGTTGAGGAAACTGTTTTTT. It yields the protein CASSLDRLRKLFF. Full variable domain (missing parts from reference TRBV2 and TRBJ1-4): EPEVTQTPSHQVTQMGQEVILRCVPISNHLYFYWYRQILGQKVEFLVSFYNNEISEKSEIFDDQFSVERPDGSNFTLKIRSTKLEDSAMYFCASSLDRLRKLFFGSGTQLSVL.

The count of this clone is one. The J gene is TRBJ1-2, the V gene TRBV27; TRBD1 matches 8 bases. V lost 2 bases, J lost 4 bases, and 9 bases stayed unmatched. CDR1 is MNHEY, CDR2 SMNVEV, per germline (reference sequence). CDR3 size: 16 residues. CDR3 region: CASSLSQGARIYGYTF. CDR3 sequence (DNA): TGTGCCAGCAGTTTAAGTCAGGGGGCGCGTATCTATGGCTACACCTTC.

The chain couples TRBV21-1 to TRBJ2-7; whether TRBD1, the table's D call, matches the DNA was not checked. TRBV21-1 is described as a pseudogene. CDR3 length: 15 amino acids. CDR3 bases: TGTGCCAGCAGCAAAGAGACAGACTTCTCCTACGAGCAGTACTTC. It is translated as CASSKETDFSYEQYF.

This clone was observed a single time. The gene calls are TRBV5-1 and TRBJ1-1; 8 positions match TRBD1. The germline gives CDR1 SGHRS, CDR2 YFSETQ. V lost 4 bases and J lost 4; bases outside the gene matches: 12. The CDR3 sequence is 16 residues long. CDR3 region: CASSVNRGSVFTEAFF. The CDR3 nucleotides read TGCGCCAGCAGCGTCAACAGGGGGTCGGTGTTCACTGAAGCTTTCTTT. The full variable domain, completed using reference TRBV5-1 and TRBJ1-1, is KAGVTQTPRYLIKTRGQQVTLSCSPISGHRSVSWYQQTPGQGLQFLFEYFSETQRNKGNFPGRFSGRQFSNSRSEMNVSTLELGDSALYLCASSVNRGSVFTEAFFGQGTRLTVV.

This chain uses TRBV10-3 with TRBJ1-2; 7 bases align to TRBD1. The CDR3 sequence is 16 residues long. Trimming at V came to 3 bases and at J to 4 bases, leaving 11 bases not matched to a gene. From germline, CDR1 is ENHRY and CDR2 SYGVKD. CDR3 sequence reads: CAISDPRQGGGYGYTF. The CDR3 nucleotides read TGTGCCATCAGTGACCCTAGACAGGGCGGCGGCTATGGCTACACCTTC.

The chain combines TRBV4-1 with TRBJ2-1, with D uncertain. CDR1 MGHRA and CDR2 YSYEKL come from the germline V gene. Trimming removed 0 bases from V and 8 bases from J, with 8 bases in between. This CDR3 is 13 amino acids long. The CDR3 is CASSQDSGYEQFF. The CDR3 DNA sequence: TGCGCCAGCAGCCAAGATTCAGGATATGAGCAGTTCTTC.

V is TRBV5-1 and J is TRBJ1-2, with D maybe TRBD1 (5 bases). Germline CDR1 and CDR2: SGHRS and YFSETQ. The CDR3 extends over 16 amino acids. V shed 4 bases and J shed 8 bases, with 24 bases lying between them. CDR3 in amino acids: CASSANPIDSGKGYTF. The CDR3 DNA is TGCGCCAGCAGCGCGAACCCCATCGACAGTGGAAAAGGCTACACCTTC.

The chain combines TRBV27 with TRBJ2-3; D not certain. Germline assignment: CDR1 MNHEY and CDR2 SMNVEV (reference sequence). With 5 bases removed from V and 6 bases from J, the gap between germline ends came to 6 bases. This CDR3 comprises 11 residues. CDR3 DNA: TGTGCCAGCAGTCTCCGGGATACGCAGTATTTT. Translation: CASSLRDTQYF.

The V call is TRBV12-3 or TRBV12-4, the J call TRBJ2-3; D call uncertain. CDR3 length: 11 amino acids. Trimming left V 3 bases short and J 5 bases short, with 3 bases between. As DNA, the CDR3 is TGTGCCAGCAGTTTCAAAGATACGCAGTATTTT. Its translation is CASSFKDTQYF.

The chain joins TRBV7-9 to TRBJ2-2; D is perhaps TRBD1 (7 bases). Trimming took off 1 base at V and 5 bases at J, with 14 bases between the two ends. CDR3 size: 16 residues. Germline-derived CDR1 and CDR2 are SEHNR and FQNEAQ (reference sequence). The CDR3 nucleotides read TGTGCCAGCAGCTTAGAGGAGGGGGCGCGTACCGGGGAGCTGTTTTTT. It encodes CASSLEEGARTGELFF.

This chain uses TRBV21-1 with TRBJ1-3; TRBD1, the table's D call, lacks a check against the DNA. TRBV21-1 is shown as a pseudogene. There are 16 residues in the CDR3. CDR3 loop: CASSPRDRARENTIYF. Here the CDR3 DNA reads TGTGCCAGCAGCCCCCGGGACAGGGCAAGGGAAAACACCATATATTTT.

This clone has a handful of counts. CDR3 sequence reads: CASSPRNRGQTNYGYTF. The DNA of the CDR3 is TGTGCCAGCTCACCACGGAATAGGGGACAAACTAACTATGGCTACACCTTC. The V and J genes are TRBV18 and TRBJ1-2; the D gene is possibly TRBD1 (6 bases). Looked up from germline, CDR1 is KGHSH and CDR2 is LQKENI. V lost 1 base, J lost 0 bases, and 15 bases lay in between. The CDR3 is 17 amino acids.

The CDR3 sequence is CASSLEGARGETQYF. In DNA, the CDR3 is TGCGCCAGCAGCTTGGAGGGGGCCCGGGGAGAGACCCAGTACTTC. The chain uses TRBV5-1 and TRBJ2-5; 7 nucleotides line up with TRBD1. The germline CDR1 and CDR2 sequences are SGHRS and YFSETQ. V lost 0 bases and J lost 4; bases outside the gene matches: 6. This CDR3 comprises 15 residues.

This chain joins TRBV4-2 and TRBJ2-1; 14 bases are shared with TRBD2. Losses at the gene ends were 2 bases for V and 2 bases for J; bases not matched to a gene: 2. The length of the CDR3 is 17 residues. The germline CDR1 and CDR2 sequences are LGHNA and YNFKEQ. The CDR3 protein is CASSQLTSGGAYNEQFF. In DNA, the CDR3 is TGTGCCAGCAGCCAACTGACTAGCGGGGGGGCCTACAATGAGCAGTTCTTC.

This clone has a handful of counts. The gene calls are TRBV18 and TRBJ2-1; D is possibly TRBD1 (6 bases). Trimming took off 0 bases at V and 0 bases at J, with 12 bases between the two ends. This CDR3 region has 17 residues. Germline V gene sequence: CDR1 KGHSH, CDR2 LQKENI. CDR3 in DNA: TGTGCCAGCTCACCACCGGGGGCTCGTAGCTCCTACAATGAGCAGTTCTTC. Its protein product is CASSPPGARSSYNEQFF.

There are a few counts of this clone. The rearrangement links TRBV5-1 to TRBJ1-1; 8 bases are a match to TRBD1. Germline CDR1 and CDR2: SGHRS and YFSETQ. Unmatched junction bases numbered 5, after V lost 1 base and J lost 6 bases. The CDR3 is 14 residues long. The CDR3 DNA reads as TGCGCCAGCAGCTTGACCCGACAGGGGTCTGAAGCTTTCTTT. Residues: CASSLTRQGSEAFF.

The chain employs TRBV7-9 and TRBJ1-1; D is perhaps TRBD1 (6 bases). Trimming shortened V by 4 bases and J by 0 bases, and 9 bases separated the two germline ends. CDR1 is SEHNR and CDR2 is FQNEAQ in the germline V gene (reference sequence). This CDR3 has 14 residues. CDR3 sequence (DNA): TGTGCCAGCAGCTCAGGGGTGATGAACACTGAAGCTTTCTTT. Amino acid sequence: CASSSGVMNTEAFF.

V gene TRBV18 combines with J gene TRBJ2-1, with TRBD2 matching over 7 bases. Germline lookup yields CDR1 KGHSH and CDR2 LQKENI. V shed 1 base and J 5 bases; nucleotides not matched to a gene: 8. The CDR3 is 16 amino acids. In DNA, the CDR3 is TGTGCCAGCTCACCACTCGGAGGGAGGGCGGACAATGAGCAGTTCTTC. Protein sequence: CASSPLGGRADNEQFF.

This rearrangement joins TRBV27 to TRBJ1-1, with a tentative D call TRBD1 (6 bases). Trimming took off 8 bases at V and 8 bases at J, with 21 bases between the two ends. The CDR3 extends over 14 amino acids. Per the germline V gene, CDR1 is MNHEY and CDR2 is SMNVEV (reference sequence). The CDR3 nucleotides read TGTGCCAGCGGGGGCAGGGGATCGTACCTAGAAGCTTTCTTT. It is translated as CASGGRGSYLEAFF.

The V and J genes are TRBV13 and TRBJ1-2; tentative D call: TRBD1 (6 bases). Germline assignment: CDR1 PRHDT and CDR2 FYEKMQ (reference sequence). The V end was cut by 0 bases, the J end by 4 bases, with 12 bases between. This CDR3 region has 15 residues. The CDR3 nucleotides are TGTGCCAGCAGCTTAGGACAGGGATTTGCCTATGGCTACACCTTC. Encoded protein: CASSLGQGFAYGYTF.

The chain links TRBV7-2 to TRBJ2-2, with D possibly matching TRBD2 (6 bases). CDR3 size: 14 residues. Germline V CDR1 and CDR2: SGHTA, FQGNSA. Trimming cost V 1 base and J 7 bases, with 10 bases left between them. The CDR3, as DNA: TGTGCCAGCAGCTTAGGGCAGGGAGGCGGGGAGCTGTTTTTT. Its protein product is CASSLGQGGGELFF.

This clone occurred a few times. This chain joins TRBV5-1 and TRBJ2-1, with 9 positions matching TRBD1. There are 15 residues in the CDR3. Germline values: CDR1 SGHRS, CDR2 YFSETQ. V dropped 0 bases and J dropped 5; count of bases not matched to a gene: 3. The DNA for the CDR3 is TGCGCCAGCAGCTTGGGGGACAGGGACAACAATGAGCAGTTCTTC. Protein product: CASSLGDRDNNEQFF.